The 19 T cell receptor beta chains below come from one sample, sequenced in a study of shared clonotypes between healthy human individuals. CD45RO-negative, CCR7-positively selected cells formed the naive CD8 fraction, excluding terminally differentiated effector memory CD45RA+ cells. Sequencing used immunoSEQ multiplex PCR; TCRdb keeps in-frame clones, though not all of them. The sample shows around 1.9 million clones, just over 90% of them seen only once. Sequenced material: naive CD8+ T cells from PBMCs. The receptors were gathered from a man aged 18 to 30 in good health. Some clones in this sample may be carry-over from other donors' samples.

The chain carries TRBV9 and TRBJ1-1, with D possibly TRBD1 on 5 matching bases. Trimming stripped 0 bases from V and 10 bases from J, with 16 bases between. CDR1 SGDLS and CDR2 YYNGEE come from the germline V gene. CDR3 length: 14 amino acids. This chain's CDR3 is CASSVVGAYALAFF. The CDR3 DNA sequence: TGTGCCAGCAGCGTAGTTGGGGCGTACGCCCTAGCTTTCTTT.

The chain carries TRBV27 and TRBJ2-7, with TRBD2 identical over 9 bases. This CDR3 region has 16 residues. With 0 bases clipped from V and 7 bases from J, the junction kept 10 bases outside the gene matches. Germline V gene lookup returns CDR1 MNHEY and CDR2 SMNVEV (reference sequence). CDR3 nucleotides: TGTGCCAGCAGTTTATCGGGTAGGGGACTAGCTGAGGAGCAGTACTTC. It encodes CASSLSGRGLAEEQYF.

The rearrangement links TRBV23-1 to TRBJ2-7; 8 bases line up with TRBD2. TRBV23-1 belongs to the ORF category, with a function that is uncertain. The J segment lost 0 bases and the V segment lost 1 base, leaving 5 bases of the junction unmatched. This CDR3 spans 16 amino acids. The CDR3, as DNA: TGCGCCAGCAGTCAATGTAGCGGGAAGAGCTCCTACGAGCAGTACTTC. Its protein product is CASSQCSGKSSYEQYF.

The chain employs TRBV7-2 and TRBJ1-3, with D maybe TRBD1 (6 bases). The CDR3 extends over 16 amino acids. V was cut by 5 bases and J by 1 base, with 15 bases left in between. CDR1 SGHTA and CDR2 FQGNSA come from the germline V gene. CDR3 residues: CASSGLTGGSGNTIYF. DNA of the CDR3: TGTGCCAGCAGCGGGTTGACAGGAGGTTCTGGAAACACCATATATTTT.

V is TRBV29-1 and J is TRBJ2-3, with D unclear. CDR3 length: 11 amino acids. Germline V lookup: CDR1 SQVTM, CDR2 ANQGSEA. V was cut by 7 bases and J by 1 base, with 6 bases left in between. CDR3 in amino acids: CSGHRTDTQYF. The DNA of the CDR3 is TGCAGCGGACACCGCACAGATACGCAGTATTTT.

This chain links TRBV4-2 with TRBJ2-1; D remains ambiguous. CDR1 and CDR2 from the germline V gene are LGHNA and YNFKEQ. V was clipped by 4 bases and J by 8 bases, with 15 bases between them. This CDR3 spans 14 amino acids. CDR3 bases: TGTGCCAGCAGCCCTGTCCCAATCGGCGATGAGCAGTTCTTC. Translating gives CASSPVPIGDEQFF.

This chain links TRBV5-5 with TRBJ2-7, with 8 bases lining up with TRBD1. Unmatched junction bases numbered 4, after V lost 5 bases and J lost 6 bases. This CDR3 is 12 amino acids long. Germline V gene data show CDR1 as SGHKS and CDR2 as YYEKEE (reference sequence). The CDR3 bases are TGTGCCAGCAGGTTCACAGGGGGCGAGCAGTACTTC. Amino acid sequence: CASRFTGGEQYF.

This rearrangement joins TRBV29-1 to TRBJ2-3; D gene ambiguous. CDR1 SQVTM and CDR2 ANQGSEA come from the germline V gene. The CDR3 has 11 residues. V was clipped by 7 bases and J by 6 bases, with 11 bases between them. The CDR3 protein is CSGLGPDTQYF. In DNA, the CDR3 is TGCAGCGGACTGGGCCCGGATACGCAGTATTTT.

The chain has TRBV27 and TRBJ1-1, with 7 bases lining up with TRBD1. The CDR3 length is 15 residues. J gave up 6 bases and V 8 bases, and 15 bases lay outside the gene matches. CDR1 MNHEY and CDR2 SMNVEV come from the germline V gene (reference sequence). CDR3 residues: CASRTSTGRGAEAFF. The CDR3 DNA is TGTGCCAGCCGAACATCGACAGGGCGTGGGGCTGAAGCTTTCTTT.

The chain couples TRBV7-9 to TRBJ2-7, with no clear D. V was clipped by 7 bases and J by 5 bases, with 12 bases between them. The CDR3 extends over 12 amino acids. The germline V gene has CDR1 SEHNR and CDR2 FQNEAQ (reference sequence). The CDR3: CASTLYAHEQYF. CDR3 DNA sequence: TGTGCCAGCACCCTATATGCCCACGAGCAGTACTTC.

J is TRBJ2-7 and V is TRBV4-3; D is perhaps TRBD2 (7 bases). CDR3 length: 18 residues. Germline values: CDR1 LGHNA, CDR2 YSLEER. V was cut by 1 base and J by 2 bases, with 21 bases left in between. CDR3 DNA sequence: TGCGCCAGCAGCCAAGGTGGGGGCGGGCTAGCGGTCGCCTACGAGCAGTACTTC. Its protein is CASSQGGGGLAVAYEQYF.

This chain links TRBV7-9 with TRBJ2-2, with D perhaps TRBD1 (7 bases). Germline loops: CDR1 SEHNR, CDR2 FQNEAQ (reference sequence). V dropped 5 bases and J dropped 6 bases, with 16 bases sitting between them. The CDR3 spans 15 residues. CDR3 DNA sequence: TGTGCCAGCAGCAGGAGGGGGCCTAACCCCGGGGAGCTGTTTTTT. Translation: CASSRRGPNPGELFF. Filled out from reference TRBV7-9 and TRBJ2-2, the complete variable domain reads DTGVSQNPRHKITKRGQNVTFRCDPISEHNRLYWYRQTLGQGPEFLTYFQNEAQLEKSRLLSDRFSAERPKGSFSTLEIQRTEQGDSAMYLCASSRRGPNPGELFFGEGSRLTVL.

The genes are TRBV9 and TRBJ2-7; TRBD2 matches at 12 bases. Germline V gene lookup returns CDR1 SGDLS and CDR2 YYNGEE. Trimming removed 4 bases from V and 7 bases from J; junction bases left unmatched: 12. The CDR3 runs 16 residues. The CDR3 DNA is TGTGCCAGCAGCTCCGGACTAGCGGGACGCGCCGGGGAGCAGTACTTC. Translation: CASSSGLAGRAGEQYF.

The genes are TRBV9 and TRBJ2-3; 10 nucleotides align to TRBD2. V dropped 0 bases and J dropped 6; count of bases not matched to a gene: 7. Germline V gene sequence: CDR1 SGDLS, CDR2 YYNGEE. The CDR3 sequence is 16 residues long. CDR3 loop: CASSVVGVAGGDTQYF. The CDR3 DNA is TGTGCCAGCAGCGTAGTGGGAGTAGCGGGAGGTGATACGCAGTATTTT.

The chain recombines TRBV7-9 with TRBJ2-7; 9 nucleotides align to TRBD2. This CDR3 spans 18 amino acids. The ends lost 4 bases at V and 2 bases at J; junction bases unmatched: 15. Looked up from germline, CDR1 is SEHNR and CDR2 is FQNEAQ (reference sequence). CDR3 in amino acids: CASSSSPTGTSRPYEQYF. In DNA form, the CDR3 reads TGTGCCAGCAGCTCCAGCCCCACAGGGACTAGCAGGCCCTACGAGCAGTACTTC.

The rearrangement uses TRBV9 and TRBJ2-7; D perhaps matches TRBD2 (6 bases). The germline CDR1 and CDR2 sequences are SGDLS and YYNGEE. V lost 3 bases, J lost 1 base, and 11 bases lay in between. The CDR3 loop spans 14 amino acids. CDR3 loop: CASSDSGYSYEQYF. The CDR3 nucleotides are TGTGCCAGCAGCGACAGCGGGTATTCCTACGAGCAGTACTTC. Together with reference TRBV9 and TRBJ2-7, the CDR3 gives the full variable domain: DSGVTQTPKHLITATGQRVTLRCSPRSGDLSVYWYQQSLDQGLQFLIQYYNGEERAKGNILERFSAQQFPDLHSELNLSSLELGDSALYFCASSDSGYSYEQYFGPGTRLTVT.

The J gene is TRBJ2-3, the V gene TRBV5-1; unclear D gene. Germline assignment: CDR1 SGHRS and CDR2 YFSETQ. The germline V and J ends were trimmed by 7 bases and 0 bases, with 9 bases remaining between them. The CDR3 has 13 residues. CDR3: CASFGYSTDTQYF. The CDR3 DNA is TGCGCCAGCTTTGGATATAGCACAGATACGCAGTATTTT.

The chain combines TRBV14 with TRBJ1-1; D may be TRBD1 (6 bases). V dropped 6 bases and J dropped 3 bases, with 14 bases sitting between them. The CDR3 runs to 14 residues. Per the germline V gene, CDR1 is SGHDN and CDR2 is FVKESK. The chain's CDR3 is CASSQRQVYTEAFF. The CDR3 DNA reads TGTGCCAGCAGTCAAAGACAGGTGTACACTGAAGCTTTCTTT.

This clone was seen only once. The same CDR3 arises from other DNA sequences in this sample as well. V usage is TRBV28 and J usage is TRBJ2-7; TRBD2 matches at 11 bases. V lost 6 bases, J lost 1 base, and 2 bases stayed unmatched. CDR3 length: 14 amino acids. From germline, CDR1 is MDHEN and CDR2 SYDVKM. The CDR3 DNA sequence: TGTGCCAGCAGCCTAGCGGGAGGTTCCTACGAGCAGTACTTC. The encoded protein is CASSLAGGSYEQYF.